A single sample gave rise to the 18 T cell receptor beta chains below, sequenced in a study of CD8+ T cells in alopecia areata. Treatment reported: oral pan-JAK inhibitor, 5-10 mg twice daily. Once RNA had been extracted, it was reverse transcribed into cDNA to act as the sequencing template. Clones were read by immunoSEQ multiplex PCR, and TCRdb kept only the in-frame ones, dropping some. The data hold 150,000 to 200,000 clones, with under 80% observed a single time. Source: CD4+ T cells sorted from blood, taken between weeks 47 and 50, from a patient treated with tofacitinib. The receptors stem from a human donor with alopecia areata.

The gene calls are TRBV9 and TRBJ1-6, with TRBD1 as a possible D gene (6 bases). V gave up 4 bases and J gave up 9 bases, with 20 bases separating them. The CDR3 has 16 residues. The germline CDR1 and CDR2 sequences are SGDLS and YYNGEE. The chain's CDR3 is CASSPQAGIGGSPLHF. As DNA, the CDR3 is TGTGCCAGCAGCCCCCAGGCGGGGATAGGGGGTTCACCCCTCCACTTT. Full variable domain (outside the CDR3, taken from reference TRBV9 and TRBJ1-6): DSGVTQTPKHLITATGQRVTLRCSPRSGDLSVYWYQQSLDQGLQFLIQYYNGEERAKGNILERFSAQQFPDLHSELNLSSLELGDSALYFCASSPQAGIGGSPLHFGNGTRLTVT.

The rearrangement links TRBV29-1 to TRBJ1-2; 7 bases are shared with TRBD1. Germline trimming cut 5 bases from V and 12 bases from J; bases unmatched to any gene: 9. The germline V gene encodes CDR1 SQVTM and CDR2 ANQGSEA. This CDR3 is 11 amino acids long. The CDR3 region is CSVRMGQINTF. Here the CDR3 DNA reads TGCAGCGTTAGAATGGGACAGATTAACACCTTC. The whole variable domain, remainder taken from reference TRBV29-1 and TRBJ1-2, is SAVISQKPSRDICQRGTSLTIQCQVDSQVTMMFWYRQQPGQSLTLIATANQGSEATYESGFVIDKFPISRPNLTFSTLTVSNMSPEDSSIYLCSVRMGQINTFGSGTRLTVV.

The CDR3 region is CASSPGTGTNQPQHF. The CDR3 region has the DNA TGTGCCAGCAGCCCTGGGACAGGGACTAATCAGCCCCAGCATTTT. The chain joins TRBV7-9 to TRBJ1-5; 9 positions match TRBD1. Germline assignment: CDR1 SEHNR and CDR2 FQNEAQ (reference sequence). The J segment lost 4 bases and the V segment lost 5 bases, leaving 6 bases of the junction unmatched. The CDR3 contains 15 residues.

CDR3 loop: CASSLGNGGYNEQFF. CDR3 DNA: TGTGCCAGCAGCTTAGGTAACGGGGGATACAATGAGCAGTTCTTC. V gene TRBV7-9 combines with J gene TRBJ2-1; the D gene is possibly TRBD2 (6 bases). The CDR3 consists of 15 residues. The V end was cut by 1 base, the J end by 4 bases, with 11 bases between. Germline V gives CDR1 SEHNR, CDR2 FQNEAQ (reference sequence).

The V and J genes are TRBV6-1 and TRBJ2-5; 12 bases map to TRBD1. Per the germline V gene, CDR1 is MNHNS and CDR2 is SASEGT. V was pared by 8 bases and J by 5 bases, with 6 bases of the junction left unmatched. This CDR3 comprises 14 residues. CDR3 protein: CASRDRGRGETQYF. CDR3 nucleotide sequence: TGTGCCAGCCGGGACAGGGGGCGCGGGGAGACCCAGTACTTC.

This chain links TRBV30 with TRBJ2-1; 7 positions match TRBD1. J was trimmed by 0 bases and V by 2 bases; bases with no gene match: 10. The CDR3 contains 17 residues. Germline V gene sequence: CDR1 GTSNPN, CDR2 SVGIG (reference sequence). The CDR3 protein is CAWSPWTGWSSYNEQFF. The CDR3 bases are TGTGCCTGGAGTCCTTGGACAGGATGGAGCTCCTACAATGAGCAGTTCTTC. The full variable domain, with the rest looked up from reference TRBV30 and TRBJ2-1, is SQTIHQWPATLVQPVGSPLSLECTVEGTSNPNLYWYRQAAGRGLQLLFYSVGIGQISSEVPQNLSASRPQDRQFILSSKKLLLSDSGFYLCAWSPWTGWSSYNEQFFGPGTRLTVL.

This sequence joins TRBV30 and TRBJ1-1; tentatively, D is TRBD1 (5 bases). The CDR3 runs to 12 residues. Deletions cut 5 bases from V and 1 base from J, with 8 bases between. CDR1 and CDR2 from the germline V gene are GTSNPN and SVGIG (reference sequence). The CDR3: CAWEQENTEAFF. CDR3 bases: TGTGCCTGGGAACAGGAGAACACTGAAGCTTTCTTT.

The J gene is TRBJ1-4, the V gene TRBV6-1; D not resolved. Trimming took off 2 bases at V and 16 bases at J, with 17 bases between the two ends. The CDR3 contains 13 residues. Germline CDR1 and CDR2: MNHNS and SASEGT. The CDR3 loop is CASSEPTNLSSFF. DNA of the CDR3: TGTGCCAGCAGTGAACCAACCAACCTCTCCTCGTTTTTT.

The chain joins TRBV7-2 to TRBJ2-2, with unresolved D. Germline V gene data show CDR1 as SGHTA and CDR2 as FQGNSA. The CDR3 totals 13 residues. The germline V and J ends were trimmed by 2 bases and 6 bases, with 7 bases remaining between them. The CDR3 loop reads CASSLIPSGELFF. CDR3 sequence (DNA): TGTGCCAGCAGCTTAATTCCCTCCGGGGAGCTGTTTTTT.

This chain uses TRBV5-4 with TRBJ2-7, with TRBD2 as a possible D gene (7 bases). Trimming pared 4 bases from V and 5 bases from J, leaving 19 bases between. The germline V gene has CDR1 SGHNT and CDR2 YYREEE (reference sequence). This CDR3 is built from 15 residues. The CDR3 DNA is TGTGCCAGCAGCCAGGGGCGGCAGGGAGGGCACGAGCAGTACTTC. The encoded protein is CASSQGRQGGHEQYF.

The chain's CDR3 is CSDSRQGINQPQHF. CDR3 nucleotide sequence: TGCAGCGACTCAAGACAGGGTATCAATCAGCCCCAGCATTTT. The V gene is TRBV29-1, the J gene TRBJ1-5, with 7 bases that match TRBD1. Germline assignment: CDR1 SQVTM and CDR2 ANQGSEA. There are 14 residues in the CDR3. Unmatched junction bases numbered 9, after V lost 7 bases and J lost 3 bases. Full variable domain (remainder filled in from reference TRBV29-1 and TRBJ1-5): SAVISQKPSRDICQRGTSLTIQCQVDSQVTMMFWYRQQPGQSLTLIATANQGSEATYESGFVIDKFPISRPNLTFSTLTVSNMSPEDSSIYLCSDSRQGINQPQHFGDGTRLSIL.

In this sample, this clone turned up a few times. The chain links TRBV29-1 to TRBJ1-1; 7 bases are shared with TRBD1. The length of the CDR3 is 12 residues. In germline, CDR1 is SQVTM, CDR2 ANQGSEA. V trimming: 6 bases; J trimming: 5 bases; junction bases outside the gene matches: 6. CDR3 sequence: CSVLQGMTEAFF. The DNA of the CDR3 is TGCAGCGTCCTACAGGGGATGACTGAAGCTTTCTTT.

The chain links TRBV6-5 to TRBJ2-1; D perhaps matches TRBD1 (6 bases). The CDR3 has 16 residues. The germline CDR1 and CDR2 sequences are MNHEY and SVGAGI. Trimming removed 2 bases from V and 6 bases from J, with 17 bases in between. CDR3 protein: CASSYEGTQRPNEQFF. The CDR3 DNA reads as TGTGCCAGCAGTTACGAGGGGACACAAAGGCCCAATGAGCAGTTCTTC.

The chain couples TRBV6-6 to TRBJ2-7; D not resolved. V was pared by 2 bases and J by 0 bases, with 8 bases between. Germline values: CDR1 MNHNY, CDR2 SVGAGI (reference sequence). The CDR3 has 14 residues. CDR3 region: CASSYMGTSYEQYF. CDR3 DNA: TGTGCCAGCAGTTACATGGGCACCTCCTACGAGCAGTACTTC.

Only one count was recorded for this clone. The chain recombines TRBV4-3 with TRBJ2-1; no clear D. The CDR3 is 14 amino acids. The V and J ends lost 2 bases and 7 bases respectively, with 12 bases between them. Germline CDR1 LGHNA, CDR2 YSLEER. The CDR3, as DNA: TGCGCCAGCAGCCAACCAGGCGTAGGTAATGAGCAGTTCTTC. Protein product: CASSQPGVGNEQFF.

The gene calls are TRBV7-2 and TRBJ2-2; the D is unclear. CDR1 and CDR2 from the germline V gene are SGHTA and FQGNSA. The V end was cut by 5 bases, the J end by 6 bases, with 10 bases between. The CDR3 covers 13 residues. CDR3 coding DNA: TGTGCCAGCAGCACCGCTCGGGCCGGGGAGCTGTTTTTT. As protein: CASSTARAGELFF.

This chain connects TRBV6-1 to TRBJ2-3; 10 nucleotides line up with TRBD2. Per germline, CDR1 MNHNS and CDR2 SASEGT. There are 15 residues in the CDR3. J was trimmed by 7 bases and V by 3 bases; bases with no gene match: 7. In nucleotides, the CDR3 is TGTGCCAGCAGTGACGGAGCGGGGGGGCCTAATACGCAGTATTTT. Protein product: CASSDGAGGPNTQYF.

This chain links TRBV30 with TRBJ2-3; D perhaps matches TRBD1 (6 bases). Germline V lookup: CDR1 GTSNPN, CDR2 SVGIG (reference sequence). The CDR3 consists of 12 residues. Trimming stripped 8 bases from V and 6 bases from J, with 15 bases between. The CDR3 DNA follows: TGTGCCCTCCATGGGGGCCCGGATACGCAGTATTTT. Protein: CALHGGPDTQYF. Full variable domain (outside the CDR3, taken from reference TRBV30 and TRBJ2-3): SQTIHQWPATLVQPVGSPLSLECTVEGTSNPNLYWYRQAAGRGLQLLFYSVGIGQISSEVPQNLSASRPQDRQFILSSKKLLLSDSGFYLCALHGGPDTQYFGPGTRLTVL.